This T cell receptor beta chain was sequenced in a study of neurological immune-mediated disorders. General study results and limits: Repertoires from 18 of 34 multiple sclerosis patients grouped phylogenetically into a related-CDR3 cluster, suggesting a possible signature. There was no clinical or MRI feature that was associated with the multiple sclerosis repertoire cluster. It was HTLV-1-associated myelopathy that showed the most TCR clonal expansion, while multiple sclerosis showed the least, falling below healthy controls.

The CDR3 runs 13 residues. CDR1 is MNHNS and CDR2 is SASEGT in the germline V gene. V lost 4 bases to trimming and J lost 9 bases; unmatched junction nucleotides: 3. The cDNA came from 5'RACE with 10-nucleotide random UMIs. Each CDR3 protein gets one entry after TCRdb re-called the 5' RACE reads with MiXCR. The sample shows over 60,000 distinct CDR3 sequences, less than 5.5% of them seen only once. This clonotype was found a few times. Its antigen is still unknown. This TCR was sampled from a woman aged 25 to 45 with multiple sclerosis. Material for sequencing was PBMCs. This chain joins TRBV6-1 and TRBJ1-5, with 10 bases identical to TRBD1. The CDR3 is CASSGTGGRPQHF. The CDR3, as DNA: TGTGCCAGCAGTGGGACAGGGGGGAGGCCCCAGCATTTT.